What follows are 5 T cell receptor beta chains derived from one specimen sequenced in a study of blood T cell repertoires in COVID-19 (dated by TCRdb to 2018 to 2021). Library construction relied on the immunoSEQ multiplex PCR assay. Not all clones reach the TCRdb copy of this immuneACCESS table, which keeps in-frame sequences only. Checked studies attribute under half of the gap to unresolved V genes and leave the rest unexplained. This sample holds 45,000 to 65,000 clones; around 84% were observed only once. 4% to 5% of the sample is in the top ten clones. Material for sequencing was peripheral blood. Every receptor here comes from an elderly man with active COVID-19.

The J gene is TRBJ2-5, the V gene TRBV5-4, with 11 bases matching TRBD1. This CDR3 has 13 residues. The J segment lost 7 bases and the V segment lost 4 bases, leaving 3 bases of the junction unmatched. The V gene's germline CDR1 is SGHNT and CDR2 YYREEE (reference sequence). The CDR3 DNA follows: TGTGCCAGCAGCCGGACAGGGGGCGGGACCCAGTACTTC. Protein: CASSRTGGGTQYF.

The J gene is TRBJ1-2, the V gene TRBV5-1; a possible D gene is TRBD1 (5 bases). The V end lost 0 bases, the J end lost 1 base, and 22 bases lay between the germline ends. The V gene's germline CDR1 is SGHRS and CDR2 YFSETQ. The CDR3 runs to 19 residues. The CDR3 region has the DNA TGCGCCAGCAGCTTGGATGGGGCCACGGGCTCCCGTCGTAACTATGGCTACACCTTC. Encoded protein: CASSLDGATGSRRNYGYTF.

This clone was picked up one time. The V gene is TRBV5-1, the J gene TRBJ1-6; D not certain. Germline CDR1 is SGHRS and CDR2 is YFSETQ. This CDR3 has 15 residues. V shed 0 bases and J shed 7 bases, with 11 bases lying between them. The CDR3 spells CASSLDLPINSPLHF. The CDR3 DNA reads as TGCGCCAGCAGCTTGGATTTACCTATAAATTCACCCCTCCACTTT.

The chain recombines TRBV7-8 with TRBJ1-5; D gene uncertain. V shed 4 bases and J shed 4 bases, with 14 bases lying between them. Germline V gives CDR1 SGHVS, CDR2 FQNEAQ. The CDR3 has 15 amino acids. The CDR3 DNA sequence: TGTGCCAGCAGCTCCGCGGGGTCGGAGAATCAGCCCCAGCATTTT. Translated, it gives CASSSAGSENQPQHF.

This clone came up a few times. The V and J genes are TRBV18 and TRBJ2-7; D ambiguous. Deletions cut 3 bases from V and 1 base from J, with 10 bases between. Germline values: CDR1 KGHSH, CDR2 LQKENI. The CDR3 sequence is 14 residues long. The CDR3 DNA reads TGTGCCAGCTCACCCCCCGGGTCGTCCTACGAGCAGTACTTC. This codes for CASSPPGSSYEQYF.